This T cell receptor beta chain was sequenced for a study of glioma-infiltrating T cells after dendritic cell vaccination. Study-wide background: Glioblastoma patients came from Phase I and II dendritic cell vaccination trials. Between the early 2000s and the early 2010s, patients got autologous tumor lysate-pulsed dendritic cell vaccines. Dendritic cells derived from monocytes and pulsed with autologous tumor lysate formed the vaccine.

Amplification used 60 V beta primers and 13 J beta primers. Sequencing was performed with immunoSEQ multiplex PCR; in TCRdb, only in-frame clones are kept and a portion is missing. The profile shows about 82,000 clones, roughly 89% of them singletons. Trimming left V 4 bases short and J 5 bases short, with 12 bases between. CDR1 SGHNT and CDR2 YENEEA come from the germline V gene. This CDR3 contains 14 residues. This specimen was blood, taken before dendritic cell vaccination. This TCR derives from a human donor with glioblastoma. The chain employs TRBV11-3 and TRBJ2-1; possible D gene TRBD2, 7 bases. CDR3 nucleotides: TGTGCCAGCAGCTGGGGGGGGCAAAACAATGAGCAGTTCTTC. It encodes CASSWGGQNNEQFF.